This passage covers 28 T cell receptor beta chains from one sample sequenced in a study of OX40 agonist ivuxolimab in advanced cancers. Sequencing used immunoSEQ multiplex PCR; TCRdb keeps in-frame clones, though not all of them. The data hold some 70,000 clones, with 70% to 90% observed a single time. Sequenced material: CD4+ or CD8+ T cells sorted from blood, taken in a trial of the OX40 agonist ivuxolimab. All receptors come from an adult with an advanced solid tumor such as melanoma, head and neck, liver or kidney cancer.

As DNA, the CDR3 is TGTGCCAGCAGCTTAACGGCAGGGATTAACTCACCCCTCCACTTT. As protein: CASSLTAGINSPLHF. The chain employs TRBV7-3 and TRBJ1-6, with a possible D match to TRBD1 (5 bases). The CDR3 extends over 15 amino acids. Trimming left V 0 bases short and J 10 bases short, with 13 bases between. Germline loops: CDR1 SGHTA, CDR2 FQGTGA.

The chain is built from TRBV27 and TRBJ2-2; D not resolved. The CDR3 sequence is 12 residues long. Trimming left V 5 bases short and J 5 bases short, with 6 bases between. Germline V gene lookup returns CDR1 MNHEY and CDR2 SMNVEV (reference sequence). This CDR3 is CASSPLTGELFF. The CDR3 bases are TGTGCCAGCAGTCCCCTTACCGGGGAGCTGTTTTTT.

The chain couples TRBV14 to TRBJ1-2; D is ambiguous. The germline V and J ends were trimmed by 4 bases and 4 bases, with 10 bases remaining between them. This CDR3 has 13 residues. Germline lookup yields CDR1 SGHDN and CDR2 FVKESK. This CDR3 is CASSRVASYGYTF. In nucleotides, the CDR3 is TGTGCCAGCAGCCGAGTTGCGAGCTATGGCTACACCTTC.

The V call is TRBV11-2, the J call TRBJ2-3; 10 bases map to TRBD2. CDR1 and CDR2 from the germline V gene are SGHAT and FQNNGV. This CDR3 contains 16 residues. Trimming at V came to 2 bases and at J to 1 base, leaving 3 bases not matched to a gene. The CDR3 region has the DNA TGTGCCAGCAGCTTACGGACTAGCGGCGGCACAGATACGCAGTATTTT. Its translation is CASSLRTSGGTDTQYF.

V and J are TRBV28 and TRBJ2-1; 8 bases are shared with TRBD2. V was clipped by 8 bases and J by 12 bases; unmatched bases: 21. Germline V CDR1 and CDR2: MDHEN, SYDVKM. The CDR3 covers 16 residues. CDR3 loop: CASLGGSGNKKPGQFF. The CDR3 coding sequence is TGTGCCAGCCTCGGGGGTAGCGGGAATAAAAAACCAGGGCAGTTCTTC.

The chain recombines TRBV7-3 with TRBJ2-1; possibly TRBD2 for D (6 bases). Deletions cut 5 bases from V and 9 bases from J, with 11 bases between. This CDR3 has 12 residues. CDR1 is SGHTA and CDR2 is FQGTGA in the germline V gene. In DNA, the CDR3 is TGTGCCAGCAGCCCTCCCGGGGGTGAGCAGTTCTTC. Its protein is CASSPPGGEQFF.

The CDR3 loop reads CASSLTSGGASSYNEQFF. CDR3 DNA: TGTGCCAGCAGCCTTACTAGCGGGGGGGCCAGCTCCTACAATGAGCAGTTCTTC. The chain carries TRBV7-2 and TRBJ2-1; 13 bases are shared with TRBD2. CDR3 length equals 18 residues. Germline V CDR1 and CDR2: SGHTA, FQGNSA. The ends lost 5 bases at V and 0 bases at J; junction bases unmatched: 7.

V and J are TRBV6-1 and TRBJ1-5, with 7 bases that match TRBD1. The CDR3 has 16 residues. J gave up 5 bases and V 1 base, and 8 bases lay outside the gene matches. Germline-derived CDR1 and CDR2 are MNHNS and SASEGT. CDR3: CASSEDVGQSHQPQHF. Here the CDR3 DNA reads TGTGCCAGCAGTGAAGACGTGGGACAGAGCCATCAGCCCCAGCATTTT.

This rearrangement joins TRBV29-1 to TRBJ1-5; tentative D call: TRBD1 (6 bases). The germline gives CDR1 SQVTM, CDR2 ANQGSEA. V gave up 7 bases and J gave up 5 bases, with 15 bases separating them. There are 13 residues in the CDR3. The CDR3 is CSAETGSDQPQHF. CDR3 bases: TGCAGCGCTGAGACAGGATCGGATCAGCCCCAGCATTTT.

This rearrangement joins TRBV27 to TRBJ1-6; TRBD1 is a possible D gene (5 bases). The V gene's germline CDR1 is MNHEY and CDR2 SMNVEV (reference sequence). The CDR3 sequence is 20 residues long. V was cut by 4 bases and J by 2 bases, with 24 bases left in between. CDR3 nucleotide sequence: TGTGCCAGCAGTTCCGGTTCCTGGACACCCGGGGAGACCTATAATTCACCCCTCCACTTT. This codes for CASSSGSWTPGETYNSPLHF.

This chain joins TRBV30 and TRBJ2-6; the D is unclear. Germline CDR1 reads GTSNPN; CDR2 reads SVGIG (reference sequence). This CDR3 comprises 15 residues. Trimming left V 2 bases short and J 0 bases short, with 8 bases between. Here the CDR3 reads CAWSQDYSGANVLTF. As DNA, the CDR3 is TGTGCCTGGAGTCAGGATTACTCTGGGGCCAACGTCCTGACTTTC.

The V gene is TRBV6-1, the J gene TRBJ2-3; the match to TRBD1 covers 8 bases. CDR1 is MNHNS, CDR2 SASEGT, per germline. The CDR3 loop spans 13 amino acids. The CDR3 DNA reads as TGTGCAACCGGGACAGGCAACACAGATACGCAGTATTTT. This sequence encodes CATGTGNTDTQYF.

J is TRBJ2-7 and V is TRBV14; D not certain. CDR1 is SGHDN, CDR2 FVKESK, per germline. Trimming took off 0 bases at V and 1 base at J, with 7 bases between the two ends. The CDR3 runs 14 residues. The CDR3 here is CASSQDTVSYEQYF. The CDR3 DNA is TGTGCCAGCAGCCAAGACACGGTTTCCTACGAGCAGTACTTC. The full variable domain, with the rest looked up from reference TRBV14 and TRBJ2-7, is EAGVTQFPSHSVIEKGQTVTLRCDPISGHDNLYWYRRVMGKEIKFLLHFVKESKQDESGMPNNRFLAERTGGTYSTLKVQPAELEDSGVYFCASSQDTVSYEQYFGPGTRLTVT.

The rearrangement links TRBV5-1 to TRBJ1-2; the D is unclear. V lost 0 bases and J lost 5, with 8 bases in between. Germline V lookup: CDR1 SGHRS, CDR2 YFSETQ. The CDR3 length is 13 residues. The CDR3 region is CASSLDTDYGYTF. CDR3 DNA: TGCGCCAGCAGCTTGGATACGGATTATGGCTACACCTTC.

The chain recombines TRBV5-1 with TRBJ2-7; D gene ambiguous. The CDR3 spans 12 residues. V was clipped by 4 bases and J by 0 bases, with 5 bases between them. Germline lookup yields CDR1 SGHRS and CDR2 YFSETQ. The CDR3 here is CASSESSYEQYF. The CDR3 DNA reads TGCGCCAGCAGCGAGAGCTCCTACGAGCAGTACTTC.

This rearrangement joins TRBV7-2 to TRBJ2-1; 9 nucleotides align to TRBD2. Germline V gives CDR1 SGHTA, CDR2 FQGNSA. The length of the CDR3 is 14 residues. Trimming cost V 7 bases and J 3 bases; bases outside gene matches: 4. The CDR3 is CASTRTSVYNEQFF. CDR3 sequence (DNA): TGTGCCAGCACCCGGACTAGCGTCTACAATGAGCAGTTCTTC.

The rearrangement joins TRBV19 to TRBJ1-4; 7 bases fit TRBD1. Germline V gene lookup returns CDR1 LNHDA and CDR2 SQIVND (reference sequence). Trimming removed 6 bases from V and 3 bases from J; junction bases left unmatched: 7. The CDR3 loop spans 15 amino acids. The CDR3 is CASRRDRQANEKLFF. Written as DNA, the CDR3 is TGTGCCAGTAGGAGGGACAGACAAGCTAATGAAAAACTGTTTTTT.

The chain uses TRBV15 and TRBJ1-6; D call uncertain. This CDR3 has 14 amino acids. CDR1 LNHNV and CDR2 YYDKDF come from the germline V gene (reference sequence). V was clipped by 1 base and J by 10 bases, with 11 bases between them. CDR3 DNA: TGTGCCACCAGCAGAGTTAGCGGAGGGTCACCCCTCCACTTT. It translates to CATSRVSGGSPLHF. The full variable domain, completed using reference TRBV15 and TRBJ1-6, is DAMVIQNPRYQVTQFGKPVTLSCSQTLNHNVMYWYQQKSSQAPKLLFHYYDKDFNNEADTPDNFQSRRPNTSFCFLDIRSPGLGDTAMYLCATSRVSGGSPLHFGNGTRLTVT.

J is TRBJ1-5 and V is TRBV14; D gene unclear. Looked up from germline, CDR1 is SGHDN and CDR2 is FVKESK. This CDR3 region has 18 residues. The ends were cut back, 0 bases at V and 0 bases at J, with 15 bases in the middle. The chain's CDR3 is CASSQDVEGGSSNQPQHF. The CDR3 DNA is TGTGCCAGCAGCCAAGATGTGGAGGGCGGTAGTAGCAATCAGCCCCAGCATTTT.

The chain employs TRBV7-3 and TRBJ2-2; D is perhaps TRBD1 or TRBD2 (6 bases each). This CDR3 has 17 residues. Germline V gene lookup returns CDR1 SGHTA and CDR2 FQGTGA. With 5 bases removed from V and 4 bases from J, the gap between germline ends came to 20 bases. The CDR3 reads CASSPISIGGITGELFF. The CDR3 nucleotides read TGTGCCAGCAGCCCTATCAGTATAGGGGGGATCACCGGGGAGCTGTTTTTT. Supplemented by reference TRBV7-3 and TRBJ2-2, the full variable domain reads GAGVSQTPSNKVTEKGKYVELRCDPISGHTALYWYRQSLGQGPEFLIYFQGTGAADDSGLPNDRFFAVRPEGSVSTLKIQRTERGDSAVYLCASSPISIGGITGELFFGEGSRLTVL.

The chain joins TRBV14 to TRBJ2-1; maybe TRBD1 (6 bases). Trimming left V 1 base short and J 9 bases short, with 10 bases between. Per germline, CDR1 SGHDN and CDR2 FVKESK. The CDR3 covers 13 residues. The CDR3: CASSQALGGEQFF. The DNA of the CDR3 is TGTGCCAGCAGCCAAGCGTTAGGGGGTGAGCAGTTCTTC. The entire variable domain, with the rest obtained from reference TRBV14 and TRBJ2-1, is as follows: EAGVTQFPSHSVIEKGQTVTLRCDPISGHDNLYWYRRVMGKEIKFLLHFVKESKQDESGMPNNRFLAERTGGTYSTLKVQPAELEDSGVYFCASSQALGGEQFFGPGTRLTVL.

The chain recombines TRBV13 with TRBJ2-1; D is uncertain. The CDR3 is made up of 16 amino acids. Germline CDR1 reads PRHDT; CDR2 reads FYEKMQ (reference sequence). The V end lost 2 bases, the J end lost 0 bases, and 11 bases lay between the germline ends. The CDR3 is CASSLYRVGSYNEQFF. The CDR3 DNA is TGTGCCAGCAGCTTATATAGGGTAGGCTCCTACAATGAGCAGTTCTTC.

The V gene is TRBV2, the J gene TRBJ1-2; D not resolved. The CDR3 covers 12 residues. Germline values: CDR1 SNHLY, CDR2 FYNNEI. The ends were cut back, 3 bases at V and 10 bases at J, with 12 bases in the middle. CDR3 sequence reads: CASSEPPTSYTF. CDR3 in DNA: TGTGCCAGCAGTGAGCCTCCAACATCCTACACCTTC.

As concerns this clone: One end of the junction varies from germline; a read error may be responsible. V and J are TRBV10-1 and TRBJ2-2; TRBD2 matches 14 bases. Germline V CDR1 and CDR2: WNHNN, SYGVQD (reference sequence). CDR3 length: 20 amino acids. The CDR3 reads CASSEADRGLAGVNAGELFF. DNA of the CDR3: TGCGCCAGCAGTGAGGCCGACAGGGGACTAGCGGGAGTGAACGCCGGGGAGCTGTTTTTT.

The rearrangement links TRBV11-3 to TRBJ2-7; 8 bases agree with TRBD1. V dropped 4 bases and J dropped 4; count of bases not matched to a gene: 18. The germline V gene has CDR1 SGHNT and CDR2 YENEEA. This CDR3 region has 18 residues. For the CDR3, the DNA is TGTGCCAGCAGCTCTTTCGTCCAGGGGGCGAAAGAGAGATACGAGCAGTACTTC. This translates into CASSSFVQGAKERYEQYF.

The chain joins TRBV28 to TRBJ2-1; D ambiguous. V lost 3 bases to trimming and J lost 8 bases, with 17 bases between them. CDR3 length: 15 amino acids. In germline, CDR1 is MDHEN, CDR2 SYDVKM. CDR3 in DNA: TGTGCCAGCAGTTTTTTGACGCCCGGGTCTTATGAGCAGTTCTTC. The encoded protein is CASSFLTPGSYEQFF.

V is TRBV6-5 and J is TRBJ2-7; 7 bases agree with TRBD2. Trimming at V came to 4 bases and at J to 7 bases, leaving 13 bases not matched to a gene. This CDR3 has 15 amino acids. Germline V CDR1 and CDR2: MNHEY, SVGAGI. DNA for the CDR3: TGTGCCAGCAGTTCGCAGGTCGGGAGGAGGAGAGAGCAGTACTTC. The encoded protein is CASSSQVGRRREQYF.

This chain links TRBV18 with TRBJ2-1; possible D gene TRBD2, 6 bases. The CDR3 consists of 15 residues. CDR1 is KGHSH and CDR2 is LQKENI in the germline V gene. Trimming pared 2 bases from V and 9 bases from J, leaving 17 bases between. CDR3: CASSPTLDLAAEQFF. The CDR3 DNA sequence: TGTGCCAGCTCACCAACCTTGGATTTAGCGGCTGAGCAGTTCTTC.